A single sample is the source of the 14 T cell receptor beta chains below, sequenced in a study of radiotherapy plus CTLA-4 blockade in lung cancer. The data were produced by immunoSEQ multiplex PCR, yet TCRdb's version contains in-frame clones alone and is incomplete. This table has 55,000 to 80,000 clones, around 82% appearing once. The sample in question was peripheral blood, obtained from a patient treated with radiotherapy plus ipilimumab. Receptors originate from a human donor with non-small cell lung cancer who had a complete response to radiotherapy plus ipilimumab.

V usage is TRBV6-5 and J usage is TRBJ1-2; possible D gene TRBD1, 5 bases. Germline-derived CDR1 and CDR2 are MNHEY and SVGAGI. The length of the CDR3 is 15 residues. V was pared by 6 bases and J by 12 bases, with 26 bases between. The CDR3 bases are TGTGCCAGCAGATCTTCAGGGTTCTCTCGCCAGGTGGACACCTTC. Translated: CASRSSGFSRQVDTF.

The chain uses TRBV19 and TRBJ1-1; D is possibly TRBD1 (6 bases). V was trimmed by 5 bases and J by 7 bases, leaving 17 bases between them. The CDR3 is 14 amino acids. Germline values: CDR1 LNHDA, CDR2 SQIVND (reference sequence). DNA for the CDR3: TGTGCCAGTAGTCCCATATTGGACAGACTTGAAGCTTTCTTT. It specifies CASSPILDRLEAFF. Looking up the rest from reference TRBV19 and TRBJ1-1 gives the full variable domain: DGGITQSPKYLFRKEGQNVTLSCEQNLNHDAMYWYRQDPGQGLRLIYYSQIVNDFQKGDIAEGYSVSREKKESFPLTVTSAQKNPTAFYLCASSPILDRLEAFFGQGTRLTVV.

J is TRBJ1-3 and V is TRBV19; D remains ambiguous. Germline values: CDR1 LNHDA, CDR2 SQIVND (reference sequence). The CDR3 is 15 residues long. V dropped 5 bases and J dropped 0 bases, with 11 bases sitting between them. The chain's CDR3 is CASSPSWGSGNTIYF. The CDR3, as DNA: TGTGCCAGTAGTCCGTCTTGGGGCTCTGGAAACACCATATATTTT.

The J gene is TRBJ2-7, the V gene TRBV7-9; TRBD1 might be the D (7 bases). Germline-derived CDR1 and CDR2 are SEHNR and FQNEAQ (reference sequence). This CDR3 region has 14 residues. The germline V and J ends were trimmed by 3 bases and 5 bases, with 14 bases remaining between them. The DNA for the CDR3 is TGTGCCAGCAGCTTGCGGGACAGCCTCGACGAGCAGTACTTC. Translated, it gives CASSLRDSLDEQYF.

V usage is TRBV19 and J usage is TRBJ1-4; D is unclear. The germline gives CDR1 LNHDA, CDR2 SQIVND (reference sequence). CDR3 length: 16 amino acids. V was cut by 5 bases and J by 4 bases, with 17 bases left in between. The CDR3 is CASSLRGGGINEKLFF. The DNA of the CDR3 is TGTGCCAGTAGTCTCCGGGGTGGTGGGATTAATGAAAAACTGTTTTTT.

V usage is TRBV6-5 and J usage is TRBJ1-1; perhaps TRBD1 as D (6 bases). The CDR3 runs to 14 residues. V lost 6 bases and J 4 bases, leaving 15 bases between the germline ends. Germline CDR1 MNHEY, CDR2 SVGAGI. Here the CDR3 DNA reads TGTGCCAGCAGCTCCAACAGGGAGACCACTGAAGCTTTCTTT. It encodes CASSSNRETTEAFF.

This clone was counted between two and nine times. This chain links TRBV6-5 with TRBJ1-6; D not certain. Trimming cost V 2 bases and J 0 bases, with 5 bases left between them. The CDR3 consists of 15 residues. Germline CDR1 MNHEY, CDR2 SVGAGI. CDR3 in DNA: TGTGCCAGCAGTTACCGGAGCTCCTATAATTCACCCCTCCACTTT. Amino acids: CASSYRSSYNSPLHF.

The V gene is TRBV7-2, the J gene TRBJ1-4, with a possible D match to TRBD1 (6 bases). Trimming removed 5 bases at V and 4 bases at J, with 11 bases between. Germline assignment: CDR1 SGHTA and CDR2 FQGNSA. This CDR3 is 14 amino acids long. The CDR3 protein is CASSSNRDNEKLFF. The CDR3 nucleotides read TGTGCCAGCAGCAGTAACAGGGATAATGAAAAACTGTTTTTT.

V usage is TRBV10-1 and J usage is TRBJ2-3, with D possibly being TRBD1 (5 bases). The CDR3 runs to 15 residues. V lost 8 bases and J lost 3, with 18 bases in between. Per the germline V gene, CDR1 is WNHNN and CDR2 is SYGVQD (reference sequence). DNA of the CDR3: TGCGCCAGCGCTCAAGGGGCAGTTGGGACAGATACGCAGTATTTT. Amino acids: CASAQGAVGTDTQYF.

The J gene is TRBJ1-2, the V gene TRBV6-5, with a weak D call TRBD1 (5 bases). The CDR3 is made up of 14 amino acids. Germline V gene sequence: CDR1 MNHEY, CDR2 SVGAGI. Trimming removed 2 bases from V and 4 bases from J, with 11 bases in between. As DNA, the CDR3 is TGTGCCAGCAGTTACCAGGGTGGTGTCTATGGCTACACCTTC. Protein: CASSYQGGVYGYTF.

This rearrangement joins TRBV28 to TRBJ1-2, with D uncertain. With 7 bases removed from V and 0 bases from J, the gap between germline ends came to 9 bases. CDR1 and CDR2 from the germline V gene are MDHEN and SYDVKM. This CDR3 contains 13 residues. CDR3 sequence: CASNSGSNYGYTF. The DNA of the CDR3 is TGTGCCAGCAATTCCGGGTCTAACTATGGCTACACCTTC.

This sequence joins TRBV7-9 and TRBJ2-1; maybe TRBD1 (6 bases). CDR1 is SEHNR and CDR2 is FQNEAQ in the germline V gene (reference sequence). Between the trimmed V and J ends, which lost 5 bases and 2 bases, there was a span of 13 bases. There are 15 residues in the CDR3. CDR3 nucleotides: TGTGCCAGCAGCCTCAGGGGTGGGGCCTACAATGAGCAGTTCTTC. As protein: CASSLRGGAYNEQFF.

The rearrangement uses TRBV15 and TRBJ2-1; a weak D match, TRBD1 (6 bases). Germline lookup yields CDR1 LNHNV and CDR2 YYDKDF (reference sequence). V was clipped by 5 bases and J by 5 bases, with 13 bases between them. The CDR3 is 14 residues long. CDR3 DNA sequence: TGTGCCACCAGCTTAGGTCACAGGGACAATGAGCAGTTCTTC. Its protein product is CATSLGHRDNEQFF. The full variable domain, with the rest looked up from reference TRBV15 and TRBJ2-1, is DAMVIQNPRYQVTQFGKPVTLSCSQTLNHNVMYWYQQKSSQAPKLLFHYYDKDFNNEADTPDNFQSRRPNTSFCFLDIRSPGLGDTAMYLCATSLGHRDNEQFFGPGTRLTVL.

This clone was recorded once. The rearrangement joins TRBV10-2 to TRBJ1-2; 11 positions match TRBD1. V gave up 0 bases and J gave up 7 bases; unmatched junction bases: 7. Germline V gives CDR1 WSHSY, CDR2 SAAADI. The CDR3 is 16 residues long. CDR3 DNA: TGCGCCAGCAGTGAGTCGATTGGACAGGGGGCTGGTGGCTACACCTTC. It yields the protein CASSESIGQGAGGYTF.